The next 32 T cell receptor beta chains were all read from a single sample in a study of a mutant IDH1 vaccine in newly diagnosed glioma. These receptors lack a known antigen. Data came from immunoSEQ multiplex PCR; TCRdb stores just in-frame clones and leaves some out. Among approximately 51,000 clones, roughly 78% were seen once, and the ten largest hold under 2%. Time point noted: week 5, during vaccination. Alongside topical imiquimod, each dose of vaccine comprised 300 ug of mutant IDH1 20-mer peptide. The sample in question was PBMCs, obtained from a glioma patient whose treatment included an IDH1 peptide vaccine. The source of these receptors is a woman between 40 and 50 years old with glioma.

The rearrangement uses TRBV6-5 and TRBJ2-1; 10 positions match TRBD2. Germline assignment: CDR1 MNHEY and CDR2 SVGAGI. After removal of 4 bases from V and 2 bases from J, the junction contained 2 bases not matched to a gene. The CDR3 spans 15 residues. The DNA of the CDR3 is TGTGCCAGCAGTTTCCTAGCGGGGGCCTACAATGAGCAGTTCTTC. It specifies CASSFLAGAYNEQFF.

The V call is TRBV5-5, the J call TRBJ1-6, with D unresolved. This CDR3 spans 15 amino acids. Trimming stripped 2 bases from V and 0 bases from J, with 6 bases between. Germline assignment: CDR1 SGHKS and CDR2 YYEKEE (reference sequence). The CDR3 region is CASSFSSSYNSPLHF. Here the CDR3 DNA reads TGTGCCAGCAGCTTTTCAAGCTCCTATAATTCACCCCTCCACTTT.

The genes are TRBV5-4 and TRBJ1-5, with TRBD1 as a possible D gene (6 bases). The CDR3 spans 13 residues. Germline V gives CDR1 SGHNT, CDR2 YYREEE (reference sequence). V shed 0 bases and J shed 5 bases, with 6 bases lying between them. CDR3 sequence (DNA): TGTGCCAGCAGCTTGGACAGGGATCAGCCCCAGCATTTT. Residues: CASSLDRDQPQHF.

The chain uses TRBV27 and TRBJ2-5, with TRBD1 matching 7 bases. Trimming at V came to 7 bases and at J to 3 bases, leaving 5 bases not matched to a gene. Looked up from germline, CDR1 is MNHEY and CDR2 is SMNVEV (reference sequence). This CDR3 spans 13 amino acids. In DNA form, the CDR3 reads TGTGCCAGCAAGGGACAGCGAGAAGAGACCCAGTACTTC. Its translation: CASKGQREETQYF.

V is TRBV19 and J is TRBJ1-2; D is unclear. This CDR3 is built from 11 residues. The V gene lost 1 base and the J gene lost 9 bases, with 6 bases spanning the gap. Per germline, CDR1 LNHDA and CDR2 SQIVND (reference sequence). In DNA form, the CDR3 reads TGTGCCAGTAGTATAGCAACGAGCTACACCTTC. Its protein product is CASSIATSYTF.

The V and J genes are TRBV5-1 and TRBJ2-2, with 7 bases aligning to TRBD1. The germline V gene has CDR1 SGHRS and CDR2 YFSETQ. The CDR3 extends over 15 amino acids. Germline trimming cut 3 bases from V and 5 bases from J; bases unmatched to any gene: 7. The CDR3 spells CASSSDRVWTGELFF. CDR3 in DNA: TGCGCCAGCAGCTCCGACAGGGTGTGGACCGGGGAGCTGTTTTTT.

V and J are TRBV25-1 and TRBJ1-1, with TRBD1 as a possible D gene (5 bases). The CDR3 runs 15 residues. V was trimmed by 5 bases and J by 3 bases, leaving 16 bases between them. In germline, CDR1 is MGHDK, CDR2 SYGVNS. For the CDR3, the DNA is TGTGCCAGCAGTCTCCCCGGAGACAGTTACACTGAAGCTTTCTTT. Translated, it gives CASSLPGDSYTEAFF.

There are a few counts of this clone. The gene calls are TRBV2 and TRBJ1-1; the match to TRBD1 covers 9 bases. The V gene's germline CDR1 is SNHLY and CDR2 FYNNEI. The CDR3 sequence is 13 residues long. The junction had 4 bases not matched to a gene; V was cut back by 7 bases and J by 4 bases. CDR3 protein: CASKGTGITEAFF. DNA of the CDR3: TGTGCCAGCAAAGGGACAGGGATCACTGAAGCTTTCTTT.

The rearrangement links TRBV18 to TRBJ2-6; TRBD1 aligns across 7 bases. This CDR3 is 15 amino acids long. Germline trimming cut 0 bases from V and 7 bases from J; bases unmatched to any gene: 3. Germline lookup yields CDR1 KGHSH and CDR2 LQKENI. In DNA, the CDR3 is TGTGCCAGCTCACCACCGGCAGGGGGTGCCAACGTCCTGACTTTC. Its translation: CASSPPAGGANVLTF.

The rearrangement links TRBV11-2 to TRBJ1-2; 9 positions agree with TRBD1. V was pared by 2 bases and J by 6 bases, with 7 bases of the junction left unmatched. The CDR3 is made up of 15 amino acids. The V gene's germline CDR1 is SGHAT and CDR2 FQNNGV. The CDR3 loop is CASSLRGDREDGYTF. CDR3 nucleotides: TGTGCCAGCAGCTTAAGGGGGGACAGGGAAGATGGCTACACCTTC.

The gene calls are TRBV6-1 and TRBJ1-6; D is undetermined. In germline, CDR1 is MNHNS, CDR2 SASEGT. This CDR3 is 16 amino acids long. The V and J ends lost 3 bases and 0 bases respectively, with 9 bases between them. The CDR3 reads CASSDSASSYNSPLHF. The CDR3 DNA sequence: TGTGCCAGCAGTGATTCGGCGTCCTCCTATAATTCACCCCTCCACTTT.

The gene calls are TRBV18 and TRBJ2-1; 10 nucleotides align to TRBD2. Per the germline V gene, CDR1 is KGHSH and CDR2 is LQKENI. J lost 6 bases, V lost 3 bases, and 2 bases had no gene match. The CDR3 runs to 14 residues. CDR3 coding DNA: TGTGCCAGCTCACCGACTAGCGGGTCCAATGAGCAGTTCTTC. Encoded protein: CASSPTSGSNEQFF.

The chain is built from TRBV4-3 and TRBJ1-1, with D possibly being TRBD1 (6 bases). The CDR3 is 13 residues long. V was trimmed by 7 bases and J by 5 bases, leaving 14 bases between them. Germline V CDR1 and CDR2: LGHNA, YSLEER. In DNA, the CDR3 is TGCGCCAGCAAGGGGCCAGGGGTTACTGAAGCTTTCTTT. Protein product: CASKGPGVTEAFF.

This clone was found once. This chain joins TRBV5-1 and TRBJ2-5, with TRBD1 identical over 7 bases. The V gene end was trimmed by 0 bases and the J gene end by 2 bases; junction bases not matched to a gene: 1. CDR1 and CDR2 (germline): SGHRS, YFSETQ. The CDR3 runs 14 residues. CDR3 amino acids: CASSLEGQQETQYF. The CDR3 DNA is TGCGCCAGCAGCTTGGAGGGACAGCAAGAGACCCAGTACTTC.

The J gene is TRBJ1-6, the V gene TRBV2; D not certain. The CDR3 length is 14 residues. CDR1 SNHLY and CDR2 FYNNEI come from the germline V gene. Trimming took 7 bases from V and 13 from J, leaving 20 bases between them. The CDR3 protein is CASNDGRRDGPLHF. The CDR3 nucleotides are TGTGCCAGCAATGACGGGAGGCGGGATGGGCCCCTCCACTTT.

J is TRBJ2-2 and V is TRBV6-6, with TRBD2 as a possible D gene (7 bases). Germline V CDR1 and CDR2: MNHNY, SVGAGI (reference sequence). The CDR3 runs 15 residues. V was cut by 0 bases and J by 7 bases, with 12 bases left in between. The CDR3 coding sequence is TGTGCCAGCAGTTACTCGGGAGGGGGAGGCGGGGAGCTGTTTTTT. Protein: CASSYSGGGGGELFF.

This clone has just one count. J is TRBJ2-7 and V is TRBV9; TRBD1 agrees at 10 bases. V shed 3 bases and J 2 bases; nucleotides not matched to a gene: 5. The germline CDR1 and CDR2 sequences are SGDLS and YYNGEE. This CDR3 contains 15 residues. The CDR3 nucleotides are TGTGCCAGCAGCGCCTGGACAGGGGGTGCCTACGAGCAGTACTTC. It encodes CASSAWTGGAYEQYF.

This chain joins TRBV30 and TRBJ1-2; 12 positions agree with TRBD1. Germline values: CDR1 GTSNPN, CDR2 SVGIG (reference sequence). The ends lost 2 bases at V and 4 bases at J; junction bases unmatched: 8. CDR3 length: 16 amino acids. CDR3 amino acids: CAWSSRGQGASYGYTF. The CDR3 DNA reads as TGTGCCTGGAGTTCTCGGGGACAGGGGGCTTCCTATGGCTACACCTTC.

This clone has a handful of counts. The chain carries TRBV6-5 and TRBJ1-1, with D uncertain. Per the germline V gene, CDR1 is MNHEY and CDR2 is SVGAGI. With 2 bases removed from V and 1 base from J, the gap between germline ends came to 5 bases. This CDR3 comprises 13 residues. CDR3 sequence: CASSYTGNTEAFF. The CDR3, as DNA: TGTGCCAGCAGTTACACCGGGAACACTGAAGCTTTCTTT.

The rearrangement joins TRBV11-1 to TRBJ1-2; 10 bases are a match to TRBD1. The CDR3 is 15 residues long. Germline V gene lookup returns CDR1 SGHAT and CDR2 FQDESV (reference sequence). V dropped 5 bases and J dropped 4; count of bases not matched to a gene: 7. The chain's CDR3 is CASSLRDRGPYGYTF. DNA for the CDR3: TGTGCCAGCAGCCTACGGGACAGGGGTCCCTATGGCTACACCTTC.

The chain couples TRBV6-5 to TRBJ1-6, with a weak D call TRBD1 (6 bases). The CDR3 runs 16 residues. CDR1 and CDR2 from the germline V gene are MNHEY and SVGAGI. Trimming cost V 2 bases and J 2 bases, with 10 bases left between them. This chain's CDR3 is CASSYGEGAYNSPLHF. The CDR3 nucleotides are TGTGCCAGCAGTTACGGTGAGGGGGCCTATAATTCACCCCTCCACTTT.

The chain employs TRBV6-1 and TRBJ1-1; D unresolved. V gave up 1 base and J gave up 1 base, with 1 base separating them. Germline V CDR1 and CDR2: MNHNS, SASEGT. The CDR3 spans 12 residues. CDR3 in DNA: TGTGCCAGCAGTGAAGGGAACACTGAAGCTTTCTTT. This encodes CASSEGNTEAFF.

The CDR3 coding sequence is TGTGCCAGCAGACAGGATGGGCTTCAAGAGACCCAGTACTTC. Translated: CASRQDGLQETQYF. The chain combines TRBV6-5 with TRBJ2-5; D possibly corresponds to TRBD1 (5 bases). Per the germline V gene, CDR1 is MNHEY and CDR2 is SVGAGI. V lost 6 bases and J 2 bases, leaving 13 bases between the germline ends. The CDR3 length is 14 residues.

The gene calls are TRBV19 and TRBJ1-2; TRBD1 matches at 8 bases. J was trimmed by 8 bases and V by 5 bases; bases with no gene match: 7. CDR1 and CDR2 from the germline V gene are LNHDA and SQIVND (reference sequence). This CDR3 comprises 13 residues. The CDR3 bases are TGTGCCAGTAGTGGCAGGGGGCTGAGGGGCTACACCTTC. Translating it yields CASSGRGLRGYTF.

This clone has a handful of counts. The CDR3 here is CASSYLLQRPPEAFF. The CDR3 DNA reads as TGTGCCAGCAGTTACCTCTTACAACGCCCCCCTGAAGCTTTCTTT. The chain employs TRBV6-5 and TRBJ1-1; D is unresolved. This CDR3 contains 15 residues. CDR1 and CDR2 (germline): MNHEY, SVGAGI. V gave up 2 bases and J gave up 6 bases, with 16 bases separating them.

This clone turned up a few times. The V call is TRBV30, the J call TRBJ1-1; TRBD1 agrees at 7 bases. The CDR3 length is 19 residues. The trim removed 1 base at V and 0 bases at J, leaving 17 bases unmatched. CDR1 is GTSNPN and CDR2 is SVGIG in the germline V gene (reference sequence). CDR3 protein: CAWSAFRDFEGQLNTEAFF. The CDR3 DNA sequence: TGTGCCTGGAGTGCATTTCGAGACTTCGAGGGACAGTTGAACACTGAAGCTTTCTTT.

The V gene is TRBV7-2, the J gene TRBJ1-5; D possibly corresponds to TRBD1 (5 bases). V lost 4 bases to trimming and J lost 5 bases, with 9 bases between them. CDR3 length: 13 residues. CDR1 and CDR2 from the germline V gene are SGHTA and FQGNSA. In DNA form, the CDR3 reads TGTGCCAGCAGCTCCCAACAGGATCAGCCCCAGCATTTT. It specifies CASSSQQDQPQHF.

A single count supports this clone. The V call is TRBV6-5, the J call TRBJ2-1; D not certain. This CDR3 spans 15 amino acids. The V end lost 6 bases, the J end lost 2 bases, and 14 bases lay between the germline ends. Germline CDR1 is MNHEY and CDR2 is SVGAGI. The CDR3 DNA is TGTGCCAGCAGCCCCGGTCGACCAGCCTACAATGAGCAGTTCTTC. It codes for CASSPGRPAYNEQFF.

The chain is built from TRBV10-2 and TRBJ2-4; TRBD1 or TRBD2 may be the D gene (5 bases each). This CDR3 contains 12 residues. Germline assignment: CDR1 WSHSY and CDR2 SAAADI. V was clipped by 10 bases and J by 1 base, with 8 bases between them. In DNA, the CDR3 is TGCGCCACCAGGGAGGCCAAAAACATTCAGTACTTC. It translates to CATREAKNIQYF.

The chain combines TRBV6-1 with TRBJ2-5; 7 bases are a match to TRBD2. The germline gives CDR1 MNHNS, CDR2 SASEGT. V lost 1 base, J lost 3 bases, and 2 bases stayed unmatched. The CDR3 covers 14 residues. The CDR3 is CASSEGAGEETQYF. In DNA, the CDR3 is TGTGCCAGCAGTGAAGGGGCGGGGGAAGAGACCCAGTACTTC.

This clone was counted a few times. This chain links TRBV6-4 with TRBJ2-1; possible D gene TRBD1, 7 bases. The V end was cut by 0 bases, the J end by 5 bases, with 14 bases between. The CDR3 runs to 16 residues. Germline CDR1 and CDR2: MRHNA and SNTAGT. The CDR3 nucleotides are TGTGCCAGCAGTGACTCGGGCAGGGGGGACCACAATGAGCAGTTCTTC. Translating gives CASSDSGRGDHNEQFF.

The J gene is TRBJ2-1, the V gene TRBV2; the D call may be TRBD1 or TRBD2 (5 bases each). The germline gives CDR1 SNHLY, CDR2 FYNNEI. Deletions cut 4 bases from V and 5 bases from J, with 12 bases between. The CDR3 covers 14 residues. In DNA, the CDR3 is TGTGCCAGCAGTGCCGGGACCGCCCACAATGAGCAGTTCTTC. It translates to CASSAGTAHNEQFF.